Below, 19 T cell receptor beta chains from the same sample are listed, as sequenced in a study of PD-1 and CTLA-4 blockade in melanoma. Here immunoSEQ multiplex PCR was the method, and the copy in TCRdb shows in-frame clones only, minus some. The sample holds around 16,000 clones; about 71% are singletons and the top ten take around an eighth. The sequencing here drew on CD8+ T cells from peripheral blood, taken from a patient given anti-PD-1 treatment. The receptors derive from a human donor with melanoma.

This clone appeared a single time. V and J are TRBV19 and TRBJ2-2, with D possibly being TRBD2 (6 bases). V lost 7 bases to trimming and J lost 4 bases, with 25 bases between them. The CDR3 is 18 residues long. Germline CDR1 reads LNHDA; CDR2 reads SQIVND (reference sequence). CDR3 DNA sequence: TGTGCCAGTAAAACCCCGATGTCCGAGATGCGGGGCACCGGGGAGCTGTTTTTT. Amino acids: CASKTPMSEMRGTGELFF.

The chain links TRBV12-3 or TRBV12-4 to TRBJ2-7; perhaps TRBD1 as D (5 bases). The CDR3 is made up of 13 amino acids. Trimming stripped 5 bases from V and 5 bases from J, with 13 bases between. The CDR3 loop is CASSPTGPDEQYF. In DNA, the CDR3 is TGTGCCAGCAGTCCCACAGGTCCCGACGAGCAGTACTTC.

V gene TRBV19 combines with J gene TRBJ2-5; D is tentatively TRBD1 or TRBD2 (5 bases each). The CDR3 is 15 residues long. V lost 6 bases, J lost 4 bases, and 18 bases lay in between. The germline gives CDR1 LNHDA, CDR2 SQIVND (reference sequence). CDR3 nucleotide sequence: TGTGCCAGTAGCCTACTCCGGGACGAGGCAGAGACCCAGTACTTC. It specifies CASSLLRDEAETQYF.

The rearrangement uses TRBV27 and TRBJ2-3; perhaps TRBD1 as D (6 bases). V was cut by 3 bases and J by 6 bases, with 13 bases left in between. The CDR3 is 14 amino acids. Germline-derived CDR1 and CDR2 are MNHEY and SMNVEV (reference sequence). CDR3 sequence: CASSFGAGVDTQYF. The CDR3 DNA reads TGTGCCAGCAGTTTCGGGGCAGGGGTCGATACGCAGTATTTT.

The V and J genes are TRBV27 and TRBJ2-1, with TRBD2 identical over 10 bases. Germline CDR1 MNHEY, CDR2 SMNVEV (reference sequence). The CDR3 extends over 15 amino acids. V lost 2 bases and J lost 2; bases outside the gene matches: 0. DNA of the CDR3: TGTGCCAGCAGTTTAGGACTAGCGGCCTACAATGAGCAGTTCTTC. Protein product: CASSLGLAAYNEQFF.

The rearrangement joins TRBV24-1 to TRBJ2-7, with 8 nucleotides matching TRBD1. The length of the CDR3 is 15 residues. Germline V gives CDR1 KGHDR, CDR2 SFDVKD. The V gene end was trimmed by 5 bases and the J gene end by 2 bases; junction bases not matched to a gene: 7. CDR3: CATSAPDRETYEQYF. In nucleotides, the CDR3 is TGTGCCACCAGTGCCCCGGACAGGGAAACCTACGAGCAGTACTTC.

The chain recombines TRBV27 with TRBJ2-7; D ambiguous. Looked up from germline, CDR1 is MNHEY and CDR2 is SMNVEV (reference sequence). The V gene lost 8 bases and the J gene lost 2 bases, with 7 bases spanning the gap. The CDR3 covers 11 residues. The CDR3 bases are TGTGCCAGCGGGCCTCCCTACGAGCAGTACTTC. It yields the protein CASGPPYEQYF.

J is TRBJ2-7 and V is TRBV7-2; D remains ambiguous. CDR1 SGHTA and CDR2 FQGNSA come from the germline V gene. This CDR3 has 14 residues. The V and J ends lost 1 base and 2 bases respectively, with 9 bases between them. CDR3 protein: CASSLGVSTYEQYF. The CDR3 DNA reads TGTGCCAGCAGCTTAGGGGTATCGACCTACGAGCAGTACTTC.

CDR3 in DNA: TGTGCCAGCTCAGGACCGGGGGGCGGATATAATGAGCAGTTCTTC. Encoded protein: CASSGPGGGYNEQFF. The rearrangement links TRBV18 to TRBJ2-1; possibly TRBD2 for D (7 bases). This CDR3 spans 15 amino acids. Germline loops: CDR1 KGHSH, CDR2 LQKENI. V was cut by 5 bases and J by 7 bases, with 18 bases left in between.

This clone was counted between two and nine times. The rearrangement links TRBV14 to TRBJ2-7; D perhaps matches TRBD2 (6 bases). Germline CDR1 SGHDN, CDR2 FVKESK. Trimming took off 0 bases at V and 3 bases at J, with 12 bases between the two ends. There are 15 residues in the CDR3. The CDR3 nucleotides read TGTGCCAGCAGCCAAGAGGGAGGACACTTCTACGAGCAGTACTTC. It codes for CASSQEGGHFYEQYF.

The chain employs TRBV2 and TRBJ1-4; D is unresolved. The CDR3 extends over 14 amino acids. The V end was cut by 8 bases, the J end by 0 bases, with 10 bases between. Germline CDR1 reads SNHLY; CDR2 reads FYNNEI. CDR3 region: CASVPDATNEKLFF. The CDR3 DNA sequence: TGTGCCAGCGTCCCGGATGCAACTAATGAAAAACTGTTTTTT.

J is TRBJ2-2 and V is TRBV24-1, with 9 bases lining up with TRBD2. Per the germline V gene, CDR1 is KGHDR and CDR2 is SFDVKD. The CDR3 extends over 18 amino acids. Losses at the gene ends were 6 bases for V and 5 bases for J; bases not matched to a gene: 15. The CDR3 bases are TGTGCCACCAGTTCAGGACTGCGGGAGGGCGAAAGGACCGGGGAGCTGTTTTTT. Protein: CATSSGLREGERTGELFF.

The chain combines TRBV25-1 with TRBJ1-1, with TRBD1 as a possible D gene (6 bases). The CDR3 covers 13 residues. Trimming pared 5 bases from V and 5 bases from J, leaving 12 bases between. Germline values: CDR1 MGHDK, CDR2 SYGVNS. CDR3 residues: CASSLGGHTEAFF. The CDR3 DNA reads as TGTGCCAGCAGTCTAGGGGGGCATACTGAAGCTTTCTTT.

V gene TRBV19 combines with J gene TRBJ2-7; the match to TRBD1 covers 9 bases. The trim removed 7 bases at V and 0 bases at J, leaving 10 bases unmatched. Germline CDR1 is LNHDA and CDR2 is SQIVND (reference sequence). This CDR3 is built from 16 residues. CDR3 nucleotide sequence: TGTGCCAGTACTCGGGGGGACAGGGACAACTCCTACGAGCAGTACTTC. It is translated as CASTRGDRDNSYEQYF. Filled out from reference TRBV19 and TRBJ2-7, the complete variable domain reads DGGITQSPKYLFRKEGQNVTLSCEQNLNHDAMYWYRQDPGQGLRLIYYSQIVNDFQKGDIAEGYSVSREKKESFPLTVTSAQKNPTAFYLCASTRGDRDNSYEQYFGPGTRLTVT.

The sample holds a few counts of this clone. The J gene is TRBJ1-5, the V gene TRBV10-3, with 11 bases that match TRBD1. After removal of 5 bases from V and 6 bases from J, the junction contained 6 bases not matched to a gene. The CDR3 is made up of 15 amino acids. Germline V lookup: CDR1 ENHRY, CDR2 SYGVKD. The CDR3 protein is CAISPGTGGGQPQHF. CDR3 DNA sequence: TGTGCCATCAGTCCCGGGACAGGGGGAGGTCAGCCCCAGCATTTT.

V and J are TRBV7-9 and TRBJ2-3; tentatively, D is TRBD2 (6 bases). Germline V CDR1 and CDR2: SEHNR, FQNEAQ (reference sequence). Trimming cost V 5 bases and J 2 bases, with 20 bases left between them. The CDR3 loop spans 17 amino acids. CDR3 in amino acids: CASSPPLAGLNTDTQYF. For the CDR3, the DNA is TGTGCCAGCAGCCCACCCCTCGCCGGACTAAACACAGATACGCAGTATTTT.

The J gene is TRBJ1-5, the V gene TRBV19; D is unresolved. The ends were cut back, 5 bases at V and 4 bases at J, with 15 bases in the middle. CDR1 is LNHDA, CDR2 SQIVND, per germline (reference sequence). The CDR3 runs to 15 residues. In DNA, the CDR3 is TGTGCCAGTAGTCCGAAACACATAGGGAATCAGCCCCAGCATTTT. Protein: CASSPKHIGNQPQHF.

This clone was counted once. The J gene is TRBJ1-5, the V gene TRBV5-5; no clear D gene. Per the germline V gene, CDR1 is SGHKS and CDR2 is YYEKEE (reference sequence). The V gene lost 4 bases and the J gene lost 9 bases, with 17 bases spanning the gap. The CDR3 spans 14 residues. CDR3 sequence reads: CASSLRDGVLPQHF. The DNA of the CDR3 is TGTGCCAGCAGCCTCCGAGACGGTGTTTTGCCCCAGCATTTT.

The chain combines TRBV6-5 with TRBJ1-2, with a possible D match to TRBD1 (5 bases). The V and J ends lost 0 bases and 8 bases respectively, with 13 bases between them. CDR1 and CDR2 from the germline V gene are MNHEY and SVGAGI. This CDR3 contains 14 residues. DNA of the CDR3: TGTGCCAGCAGTTACTCGAATAGGGGCAGGGGCTACACCTTC. Its translation is CASSYSNRGRGYTF.